This T cell receptor (beta chain) was identified in a study of T cell repertoires and leukemia-associated antigens. Study as a whole: Approximately 15 million effective reads came from all samples combined.

TCRdb called the 5' RACE reads again in MiXCR, with one record for every CDR3 protein. The sample yields around 12,000 distinct CDR3 sequences, under 50% seen once. This clonotype has only a few counts. Its antigen is not identified. V shed 0 bases, J shed 5 bases, and the junction held 8 bases outside the gene matches. CDR1 and CDR2 from the germline V gene are KGHSH and LQKENI. The CDR3 is made up of 17 amino acids. This clonotype was obtained from a female donor in good health. This chain uses TRBV18 with TRBJ2-3; 10 nucleotides line up with TRBD2. The sample was CD3+ T cells sorted from blood and cultured. CDR3 region: CASSPPFLAGVGDTQYF. The CDR3 DNA is TGTGCCAGCTCACCACCGTTTCTAGCGGGAGTTGGAGATACGCAGTATTTT. The whole variable domain, remainder taken from reference TRBV18 and TRBJ2-3, is NAGVMQNPRHLVRRRGQEARLRCSPMKGHSHVYWYRQLPEEGLKFMVYLQKENIIDESGMPKERFSAEFPKEGPSILRIQQVVRGDSAAYFCASSPPFLAGVGDTQYFGPGTRLTVL.